This is a list of T cell receptor beta chains from one sample in a study of T-cell memory formation after mild COVID-19. TCRdb used MiXCR to reprocess the 5' RACE reads, holding one entry per CDR3 protein. In the table there are approximately 150,000 distinct CDR3 sequences, roughly 19% of which are singletons. The sample consisted of PBMCs or a T cell subset sorted from them (not recorded which). The receptors stem from an adult woman who had mild COVID-19 (a few samples of this study predate the infection). Cell type and time point are not known. Each CDR3 is given with its conserved first and last residue. The D gene is left open where the match is weak. A row's size may be missing; if present it is once, few, many or a size class.

V gene	J gene	clone size	D gene	CDR3 DNA	CDR3 protein
TRBV7-2	TRBJ2-1	few	TRBD2	TGTGCCAGCAGCTCCGGTGGCGGGAGGGTCTCAGAGGGGCAGTTCTTC	CASSSGGGRVSEGQFF
TRBV7-6	TRBJ2-3	-	TRBD2	TGTGCCAGCAGTCCCCTGGGGCCAGCGGGAGTAGTGACGCAGTATTTT	CASSPLGPAGVVTQYF
TRBV30	TRBJ2-3	many	TRBD2	TGTGCCTGGAGTGCCCAGCTAGCGGGCACAGATACGCAGTATTTT	CAWSAQLAGTDTQYF
TRBV12-3/TRBV12-4	TRBJ2-2	few	-	TGTGCCAGCAGTTTATCCGCCGGGGAGCTGTTTTTT	CASSLSAGELFF
TRBV28	TRBJ2-5	-	-	TGTGCCAGCAGCCAGGCCTCGGGGGAAGAGACCCAGTACTTC	CASSQASGEETQYF
TRBV3-1	TRBJ1-3	once	-	TGTGCCAGCAGCCAAGTTACTTCCCCCTCTGGAAACACCATATATTTT	CASSQVTSPSGNTIYF
TRBV29-1	TRBJ2-3	few	TRBD2	TGCAGCGTTGAGAGACTAGCGGGAGGGATTGGAGATACGCAGTATTTT	CSVERLAGGIGDTQYF
TRBV12-3/TRBV12-4	TRBJ2-7	-	TRBD2	TGTGCCAGCAGACCGATAGCGGGAGGGACCTACGAGCAGTACTTC	CASRPIAGGTYEQYF
TRBV5-1	TRBJ1-3	few	-	TGCGCCAGCAGCTTGGAAGAATATTCTGGAAACACCATATATTTT	CASSLEEYSGNTIYF
TRBV7-9	TRBJ1-2	-	TRBD1	TGTGCCAGCAGCTTCGACAGGGACGGCTACACCTTC	CASSFDRDGYTF
TRBV7-2	TRBJ2-7	-	-	TGTGCCAGCAGCCGGACAGCCTCCGAGCAGTACTTC	CASSRTASEQYF
TRBV20-1	TRBJ2-2	few	TRBD2	TGCAGTGCGCGGACTAGCGGGGGACCTACCGGGGAGCTGTTTTTT	CSARTSGGPTGELFF
TRBV6-2/TRBV6-3	TRBJ1-1	-	TRBD1	TGTGCCAGCAGTTACGCCCTCGGGACAGGCCCTTCTGAAGCTTTCTTT	CASSYALGTGPSEAFF
TRBV20-1	TRBJ2-7	-	-	TGCAGTGCTAGAGCTAGCCGCTACGAGCAGTACTTC	CSARASRYEQYF
TRBV5-6	TRBJ2-1	few	TRBD2	TGTGCCAGCAGCTCCAGACTAGCCCGGGACAATGAGCAGTTCTTC	CASSSRLARDNEQFF
TRBV7-2	TRBJ2-5	-	-	TGTGCCAGCAGCTTATGGGGCGAGACCCAGTACTTC	CASSLWGETQYF
TRBV29-1	TRBJ2-6	-	-	TGCAGCGTGCAGGACCACTCTGGGGCCAACGTCCTGACTTTC	CSVQDHSGANVLTF
TRBV6-5	TRBJ2-7	-	TRBD2	TGTGCCAGCAGTCGGACTAGCGGCCTATACGAGCAGTACTTC	CASSRTSGLYEQYF
TRBV7-2	TRBJ2-1	-	-	TGTGCCAGCAGCTTAGCGCGGGGACAACTCCTCTCCTACAATGAGCAGTTCTTC	CASSLARGQLLSYNEQFF
TRBV27	TRBJ1-5	-	-	TGTGCCAGCAGTTTAGGCTGGGCCAATCAGCCCCAGCATTTT	CASSLGWANQPQHF
TRBV18	TRBJ2-7	few	-	TGTGCCAGCTCACCACCGACTAGTAACGAGCAGTACTTC	CASSPPTSNEQYF
TRBV5-5	TRBJ2-7	-	TRBD1	TGTGCCAGCAGCCCACAGGGGCACGAGCAGTACTTC	CASSPQGHEQYF
TRBV5-1	TRBJ1-2	-	-	TGCGCCAGCAGCTTGGAGCATCCCTATGGCTACACCTTC	CASSLEHPYGYTF
TRBV6-1	TRBJ2-7	few	TRBD1	TGTGCCAGCCGTAGGGGGAGCGGACAGGATTTTTACGAGCAGTACTTC	CASRRGSGQDFYEQYF
TRBV5-1	TRBJ2-2	few	-	TGCGCCAGCAGCTTGGGGGTGGCCGCCATCCCCACCGGGGAGCTGTTTTTT	CASSLGVAAIPTGELFF
TRBV24-1	TRBJ2-5	-	TRBD2	TGTGCCACCAGTGATCCCGGACTAGCGGGGGGCACAGAGACCCAGTACTTC	CATSDPGLAGGTETQYF
TRBV27	TRBJ2-1	few	TRBD1	TGTGCCAGCAGTTTTTGGGGACAGAAAGACAATGAGCAGTTCTTC	CASSFWGQKDNEQFF
TRBV5-1	TRBJ1-2	-	TRBD1	TGCGCCAGCAGCTTGAAGGGGGCGGAATATGGCTACACCTTC	CASSLKGAEYGYTF
TRBV4-2	TRBJ1-4	-	-	TGTGCCAGCAGCTCCCAAGTGGATGCAACTAATGAAAAACTGTTTTTT	CASSSQVDATNEKLFF
TRBV3-1	TRBJ2-7	few	TRBD1	TGTGCCAGCAGCCAGAATAGCGCAGGGGGCGAGCAGTACTTC	CASSQNSAGGEQYF
TRBV7-9	TRBJ2-3	-	TRBD1	TGTGCCAGCAGCTTCGAAAAAGGGGGCCCAGATACGCAGTATTTT	CASSFEKGGPDTQYF
TRBV4-1	TRBJ1-3	once	-	TGCGCCAGCAGCCAGCGCGATGTATCTTTCGGGGCGAACACCATATATTTT	CASSQRDVSFGANTIYF
TRBV12-3/TRBV12-4	TRBJ2-7	-	-	TGTGCCTCGACGCCAACTAGAAAATCCTACGAGCAGTACTTC	CASTPTRKSYEQYF
TRBV29-1	TRBJ1-1	-	-	TGCAGCGTTGCTGACCGTATGAACACTGAAGCTTTCTTT	CSVADRMNTEAFF
TRBV7-3	TRBJ2-6	-	TRBD1	TGTGCCAGCAGCTTGGGGACAGGGTTTAAGTCTGGGGCCAACGTCCTGACTTTC	CASSLGTGFKSGANVLTF
TRBV7-8	TRBJ2-1	few	TRBD2	TGTGCCAGCAGCTTAGCTAGCGGGGGGAGTGAGCAGTTCTTC	CASSLASGGSEQFF
TRBV10-3	TRBJ2-7	-	-	TGTGCCATTTCAGGGGCCCGCGAGCAGTACTTC	CAISGAREQYF
TRBV19	TRBJ1-2	-	TRBD1	TGTGCCAGTAGTGAAGACAGGGGGAGATATGGCTACACCTTC	CASSEDRGRYGYTF
TRBV5-1	TRBJ2-7	many	-	TGCGCCAGCAGCGCCGGGACGGTAGCCTACGAGCAGTACTTC	CASSAGTVAYEQYF
TRBV7-8	TRBJ1-2	few	TRBD1	TGTGCCAGCAGCCTTAGGACAGGGGGCATTGGCTACACCTTC	CASSLRTGGIGYTF
TRBV4-3	TRBJ2-3	-	TRBD1	TGCGCCAGCAGTGACAGGGTGAGCACAGATACGCAGTATTTT	CASSDRVSTDTQYF
TRBV30	TRBJ2-2	-	-	TGTGCCTGGAATCTGGCGGGAAACACCGGGGAGCTGTTTTTT	CAWNLAGNTGELFF
TRBV7-3	TRBJ2-2	many	-	TGTGCCAGCAGCTTCGGGACGGAGAACACCGGGGAGCTGTTTTTT	CASSFGTENTGELFF
TRBV5-1	TRBJ1-2	few	TRBD1	TGCGCCAGCAGCCCGGGACAGGGAGGCTATGGCTACACCTTC	CASSPGQGGYGYTF
TRBV7-2	TRBJ2-1	-	TRBD2	TGTGCCAGCAGCTTAAGGGCTAGCGGGAACAATGAGCAGTTCTTC	CASSLRASGNNEQFF
TRBV5-5	TRBJ1-1	-	-	TGTGCCAGCAGCTGGGACATCCGTGAAGCTTTCTTT	CASSWDIREAFF
TRBV2	TRBJ2-1	-	-	TGTGCCAGCGGGGGAGGCCGGCGTAGGGATGAGCAGTTCTTC	CASGGGRRRDEQFF
TRBV5-5	TRBJ2-7	-	-	TGTGCCAGCAGCCTCGAACTCCCCAGAGGGTCCTACGAGCAGTACTTC	CASSLELPRGSYEQYF
TRBV7-2	TRBJ2-2	-	-	TGTGCCAGCAGCTTAGAGGGACTGAACACCGGGGAGCTGTTTTTT	CASSLEGLNTGELFF
TRBV5-1	TRBJ2-2	few	-	TGCGCCAGCAGCTTGGTGGGCCAGGGCGCGAACACCGGGGAGCTGTTTTTT	CASSLVGQGANTGELFF
TRBV7-9	TRBJ2-1	-	TRBD2	TGTGCCAGCAGCTCGCGGGGACTAGCGGGAGGTTACAATGAGCAGTTCTTC	CASSSRGLAGGYNEQFF
TRBV5-1	TRBJ1-1	few	-	TGCGCCAGCAGCTTGGCCTCGCGGGGGGCGCGGGACACTGAAGCTTTCTTT	CASSLASRGARDTEAFF
TRBV7-8	TRBJ2-2	few	-	TGTGCCAGCAGCTTAGCGCGGTCCTTCGGGGAGCTGTTTTTT	CASSLARSFGELFF
TRBV20-1	TRBJ2-1	many	-	TGCAGTGCTAGAGAACGACGACTAGAATCAATAAGGAATGAGCAGTTCTTC	CSARERRLESIRNEQFF
TRBV12-3/TRBV12-4	TRBJ1-1	few	-	TGTGCCAGCAGTTTCGGGTCCCTCGAAGACCAAGCTTTCTTT	CASSFGSLEDQAFF
TRBV9	TRBJ2-3	few	-	TGTGCCAGCAGCGTGGGGGCGAAAGATACGCAGTATTTT	CASSVGAKDTQYF
TRBV20-1	TRBJ2-1	few	-	TGCAGTGTCCAGCTAGTGCATGAGCAGTTCTTC	CSVQLVHEQFF
TRBV7-9	TRBJ2-5	many	-	TGTGCCAGCAGCTTAGGACTCAGCGAGGGAGAGACCCAGTACTTC	CASSLGLSEGETQYF
TRBV7-2	TRBJ2-7	-	TRBD2	TGTGCCAGCAGCCCCTGGACTAGCGGGGGACCCTACGAGCAGTACTTC	CASSPWTSGGPYEQYF
TRBV20-1	TRBJ1-2	few	-	TGCAGTGCTAGAGATGGTCGGTCAACGGGGGGCTACACCTTC	CSARDGRSTGGYTF